These 32 T cell receptor beta chains share one sample of origin, sequenced in a study of shared clonotypes between healthy human individuals. Measured with immunoSEQ multiplex PCR; TCRdb has only the in-frame clones, and not every one. The table has over a million clones, more than 95% seen once; the top ten hold roughly 1.2%. The specimen was naive CD4+ T cells sorted from blood. The subset here: CD45RA+ positively selected. These receptor sequences come from a man aged 25 to 40 in good health.

This sequence joins TRBV2 and TRBJ2-2; a weak D match, TRBD1 (6 bases). V lost 1 base, J lost 6 bases, and 18 bases lay in between. The CDR3 covers 17 residues. From germline, CDR1 is SNHLY and CDR2 FYNNEI. The CDR3 coding sequence is TGTGCCAGCAGTGAAGATCTTCTTACAGGGATTGCCGGGGAGCTGTTTTTT. It encodes CASSEDLLTGIAGELFF.

The CDR3 sequence: CASSVALAGKSGELFF. CDR3 coding DNA: TGTGCCAGCAGCGTTGCACTAGCGGGAAAGTCCGGGGAGCTGTTTTTT. The genes are TRBV9 and TRBJ2-2; 10 bases are a match to TRBD2. The CDR3 loop spans 16 amino acids. V trimming: 2 bases; J trimming: 6 bases; junction bases outside the gene matches: 7. Looked up from germline, CDR1 is SGDLS and CDR2 is YYNGEE. The whole variable domain, remainder taken from reference TRBV9 and TRBJ2-2, is DSGVTQTPKHLITATGQRVTLRCSPRSGDLSVYWYQQSLDQGLQFLIQYYNGEERAKGNILERFSAQQFPDLHSELNLSSLELGDSALYFCASSVALAGKSGELFFGEGSRLTVL.

This chain links TRBV5-4 with TRBJ1-2; 10 nucleotides line up with TRBD1. CDR3 size: 14 residues. The J segment lost 7 bases and the V segment lost 4 bases, leaving 7 bases of the junction unmatched. The germline gives CDR1 SGHNT, CDR2 YYREEE (reference sequence). This CDR3 is CASSQGQGLGGYTF. For the CDR3, the DNA is TGTGCCAGCAGCCAGGGACAGGGGTTAGGTGGCTACACCTTC.

This clone was seen just once. V usage is TRBV7-9 and J usage is TRBJ2-3; 16 bases fit TRBD2. The CDR3 is 17 amino acids. The V gene's germline CDR1 is SEHNR and CDR2 FQNEAQ (reference sequence). Trimming cost V 4 bases and J 6 bases; bases outside gene matches: 7. The CDR3 nucleotides read TGTGCCAGCAGCTCCCCCGGGACTAGCGGGAGGGCGGATACGCAGTATTTT. This translates into CASSSPGTSGRADTQYF.

The V and J genes are TRBV6-6 and TRBJ2-1; the D gene could be TRBD1 or TRBD2 (5 bases each). With 0 bases removed from V and 7 bases from J, the gap between germline ends came to 16 bases. CDR1 and CDR2 from the germline V gene are MNHNY and SVGAGI (reference sequence). The CDR3 sequence is 16 residues long. CDR3 in amino acids: CASSYSRDVDYNEQFF. The CDR3 DNA is TGTGCCAGCAGTTACTCAAGGGACGTAGATTATAATGAGCAGTTCTTC.

The rearrangement links TRBV5-6 to TRBJ1-1; D gene unclear. The CDR3 has 12 residues. Trimming pared 4 bases from V and 1 base from J, leaving 5 bases between. Germline V lookup: CDR1 SGHDT, CDR2 YYEEEE. CDR3 bases: TGTGCCAGCAGCCCTAAGAACACTGAAGCTTTCTTT. Translating gives CASSPKNTEAFF.

The chain employs TRBV6-6 and TRBJ2-2; the D gene is possibly TRBD2 (5 bases). The CDR3 runs 12 residues. Germline loops: CDR1 MNHNY, CDR2 SVGAGI (reference sequence). Trimming left V 5 bases short and J 6 bases short, with 7 bases between. CDR3 in amino acids: CASSGGPGELFF. The CDR3 nucleotides are TGTGCCAGCAGTGGCGGGCCCGGGGAGCTGTTTTTT.

This clone was recorded once. The chain couples TRBV13 to TRBJ2-5, with 13 bases aligning to TRBD2. Germline lookup yields CDR1 PRHDT and CDR2 FYEKMQ (reference sequence). V gave up 4 bases and J gave up 4 bases; unmatched junction bases: 6. The CDR3 is 16 residues long. The CDR3 is CASSSRGLAGLETQYF. CDR3 bases: TGTGCCAGCAGCTCGAGGGGACTAGCGGGATTAGAGACCCAGTACTTC.

CDR3 nucleotides: TGCGCCAGCAGCGCGGGACAGGGTTTCAATGAGCAGTTCTTC. Its translation: CASSAGQGFNEQFF. V is TRBV5-1 and J is TRBJ2-1, with TRBD1 identical over 9 bases. The CDR3 is 14 amino acids. Germline CDR1 is SGHRS and CDR2 is YFSETQ. Losses at the gene ends were 4 bases for V and 6 bases for J; bases not matched to a gene: 5.

The chain carries TRBV19 and TRBJ2-7; 13 bases are a match to TRBD2. The length of the CDR3 is 16 residues. The germline V gene has CDR1 LNHDA and CDR2 SQIVND (reference sequence). The V gene end was trimmed by 6 bases and the J gene end by 6 bases; junction bases not matched to a gene: 11. For the CDR3, the DNA is TGTGCCAGTAGCAATAGACTAGCGGGAGGCACCGGCGAGCAGTACTTC. Translating it yields CASSNRLAGGTGEQYF.

V gene TRBV28 combines with J gene TRBJ2-7; the D is unclear. V was trimmed by 6 bases and J by 5 bases, leaving 20 bases between them. The CDR3 totals 15 residues. Germline assignment: CDR1 MDHEN and CDR2 SYDVKM. The CDR3 DNA sequence: TGTGCCAGCAGATCCTTCGTCGACCGCCGGGACGAGCAGTACTTC. Its protein is CASRSFVDRRDEQYF.

The chain recombines TRBV6-6 with TRBJ2-1; D could derive from TRBD1 or TRBD2 (5 bases each). Germline assignment: CDR1 MNHNY and CDR2 SVGAGI (reference sequence). The CDR3 sequence is 16 residues long. V lost 5 bases and J lost 5, with 19 bases in between. CDR3 loop: CASSPARDPGHNEQFF. CDR3 nucleotide sequence: TGTGCCAGCAGTCCCGCCCGGGACCCCGGCCACAATGAGCAGTTCTTC.

This chain connects TRBV28 to TRBJ1-1; D is uncertain. CDR3 size: 14 residues. The germline gives CDR1 MDHEN, CDR2 SYDVKM. V was pared by 5 bases and J by 4 bases, with 14 bases between. The CDR3 reads CASSPGRWGTEAFF. CDR3 sequence (DNA): TGTGCCAGCAGTCCAGGACGGTGGGGCACTGAAGCTTTCTTT.

CDR3 nucleotides: TGTGCCAGCAGTCAAGGGGGCGCATCTGGGGCCAACGTCCTGACTTTC. Translating gives CASSQGGASGANVLTF. The rearrangement uses TRBV5-4 and TRBJ2-6; 7 bases line up with TRBD1. CDR1 and CDR2 (germline): SGHNT, YYREEE (reference sequence). The CDR3 totals 16 residues. Trimming took 5 bases from V and 1 from J; bases not matched to a gene: 6.

The chain combines TRBV10-3 with TRBJ1-4, with 7 bases fitting TRBD1. The CDR3 consists of 15 residues. CDR1 ENHRY and CDR2 SYGVKD come from the germline V gene. V lost 8 bases, J lost 0 bases, and 6 bases stayed unmatched. The CDR3 DNA follows: TGTGCCATCGGGACAGAAGACGCAACTAATGAAAAACTGTTTTTT. As protein: CAIGTEDATNEKLFF.

V gene TRBV11-2 combines with J gene TRBJ2-7, with D hard to call. This CDR3 is built from 13 residues. V was shortened by 1 base and J by 6 bases, with 10 bases between the two germline ends. Germline values: CDR1 SGHAT, CDR2 FQNNGV. The DNA for the CDR3 is TGTGCCAGCAGCTTAGGGCCATCCAGCGAGCAGTACTTC. Translating it yields CASSLGPSSEQYF.

This rearrangement joins TRBV7-8 to TRBJ1-3, with D maybe TRBD1 (5 bases). This CDR3 spans 14 amino acids. CDR1 is SGHVS, CDR2 FQNEAQ, per germline. Trimming left V 4 bases short and J 4 bases short, with 11 bases between. Here the CDR3 DNA reads TGTGCCAGCAGCTCCGGGACGCCCGGAAACACCATATATTTT. Protein: CASSSGTPGNTIYF.

The chain recombines TRBV6-5 with TRBJ2-1; D remains ambiguous. This CDR3 is built from 14 residues. Germline loops: CDR1 MNHEY, CDR2 SVGAGI. V was clipped by 9 bases and J by 4 bases, with 16 bases between them. The CDR3 region has the DNA TGTGCCAGTACTTACCACCCCGCATACAATGAGCAGTTCTTC. Protein: CASTYHPAYNEQFF.

This clone occurred a few times. V usage is TRBV19 and J usage is TRBJ2-7; tentative D call: TRBD1 (6 bases). V shed 4 bases and J shed 2 bases, with 18 bases lying between them. This CDR3 contains 16 residues. Germline V CDR1 and CDR2: LNHDA, SQIVND (reference sequence). This CDR3 reads CASSNPGESAAYEQYF. The CDR3 region has the DNA TGTGCCAGTAGTAACCCAGGGGAATCGGCCGCCTACGAGCAGTACTTC.

The CDR3: CAWSSTPGTPGGYTF. As DNA, the CDR3 is TGTGCCTGGAGTTCCACCCCAGGGACCCCCGGGGGCTACACCTTC. The rearrangement uses TRBV30 and TRBJ1-2, with a possible D match to TRBD1 (5 bases). V dropped 2 bases and J dropped 8 bases, with 21 bases sitting between them. The germline V gene has CDR1 GTSNPN and CDR2 SVGIG (reference sequence). The CDR3 runs to 15 residues.

This sequence joins TRBV7-2 and TRBJ2-2; 9 bases align to TRBD2. V was clipped by 5 bases and J by 4 bases; unmatched bases: 8. Germline loops: CDR1 SGHTA, CDR2 FQGNSA. The CDR3 is made up of 16 amino acids. In DNA form, the CDR3 reads TGTGCCAGCAGCCAATTAGCGGGAGTGGGCACCGGGGAGCTGTTTTTT. It encodes CASSQLAGVGTGELFF.

This clone was found once. The chain joins TRBV23-1 to TRBJ1-5, with a possible D match to TRBD1 (5 bases). TRBV23-1 carries the ORF label, with uncertain function. The ends were cut back, 0 bases at V and 1 base at J, with 13 bases in the middle. This CDR3 has 17 amino acids. CDR3 sequence reads: CASSQSNVRVSNQPQHF. In DNA form, the CDR3 reads TGCGCCAGCAGTCAATCGAACGTCAGGGTAAGCAATCAGCCCCAGCATTTT.

V is TRBV7-6 and J is TRBJ2-3; TRBD2 matches at 7 bases. Trimming took 5 bases from V and 0 from J; bases not matched to a gene: 5. Germline V lookup: CDR1 SGHVS, CDR2 FNYEAQ. This CDR3 region has 15 residues. The CDR3 DNA reads TGTGCCAGCAGCCCCTGGCGGGAGAGCACAGATACGCAGTATTTT. Protein product: CASSPWRESTDTQYF.

The chain links TRBV11-2 to TRBJ1-2; TRBD1 might be the D (6 bases). The CDR3 spans 16 residues. The V gene lost 0 bases and the J gene lost 5 bases, with 16 bases spanning the gap. In germline, CDR1 is SGHAT, CDR2 FQNNGV. The CDR3 coding sequence is TGTGCCAGCAGCTTAGAAGGGGGGGCTAGACTATATGGCTACACCTTC. Translation: CASSLEGGARLYGYTF.

A single count supports this clone. This same CDR3 is encoded by further DNA sequences in the sample. V usage is TRBV5-8 and J usage is TRBJ2-2; 11 nucleotides line up with TRBD2. The junction had 3 bases not matched to a gene; V was cut back by 4 bases and J by 1 base. This CDR3 spans 16 amino acids. Germline values: CDR1 SGHTS, CDR2 YDEGEE. The CDR3 region is CASSLGLAGNTGELFF. CDR3 nucleotides: TGTGCCAGCAGCCTCGGACTAGCGGGGAACACCGGGGAGCTGTTTTTT.

This clone was observed a single time. This chain connects TRBV29-1 to TRBJ2-4; no definite D call. The CDR3 is made up of 12 amino acids. V lost 8 bases and J lost 0, with 8 bases in between. Germline loops: CDR1 SQVTM, CDR2 ANQGSEA. The chain's CDR3 is CSISAAKNIQYF. CDR3 nucleotide sequence: TGCAGCATCTCGGCAGCCAAAAACATTCAGTACTTC.

The chain recombines TRBV29-1 with TRBJ1-1; D gene uncertain. Germline lookup yields CDR1 SQVTM and CDR2 ANQGSEA. The CDR3 length is 13 residues. Trimming took off 4 bases at V and 4 bases at J, with 13 bases between the two ends. In nucleotides, the CDR3 is TGCAGCGTTGCCGGGTCGGGAGGCACTGAAGCTTTCTTT. Amino acids: CSVAGSGGTEAFF.

This chain links TRBV6-1 with TRBJ2-1, with no clear D. V lost 1 base and J 9 bases, leaving 7 bases between the germline ends. CDR1 is MNHNS and CDR2 is SASEGT in the germline V gene. There are 12 residues in the CDR3. The CDR3 loop reads CASSEVDGEQFF. The DNA for the CDR3 is TGTGCCAGCAGTGAAGTTGACGGTGAGCAGTTCTTC.

The J gene is TRBJ2-5, the V gene TRBV20-1; no reliable D call. Trimming took off 8 bases at V and 2 bases at J, with 9 bases between the two ends. The length of the CDR3 is 11 residues. Germline V gives CDR1 DFQATT, CDR2 SNEGSKA (reference sequence). Written as DNA, the CDR3 is TGCAGTAGAGAGGCGCAAGAGACCCAGTACTTC. As protein: CSREAQETQYF.

This clone has only one observation. This chain uses TRBV9 with TRBJ2-7, with a weak D call TRBD2 (5 bases). CDR3 length equals 15 residues. The germline V gene has CDR1 SGDLS and CDR2 YYNGEE. The V end was cut by 0 bases, the J end by 3 bases, with 13 bases between. The CDR3, as DNA: TGTGCCAGCAGCGTAGGAGGACTGGATAACTACGAGCAGTACTTC. It encodes CASSVGGLDNYEQYF.

This chain uses TRBV5-1 with TRBJ2-5; TRBD1 is a possible D gene (5 bases). V lost 4 bases and J lost 4, with 14 bases in between. This CDR3 comprises 14 residues. Germline V gives CDR1 SGHRS, CDR2 YFSETQ. CDR3 coding DNA: TGCGCCAGCAGCGTGACCCAGGGTCGAGAGACCCAGTACTTC. It specifies CASSVTQGRETQYF.

The rearrangement uses TRBV19 and TRBJ2-3, with TRBD2 identical over 8 bases. CDR1 and CDR2 from the germline V gene are LNHDA and SQIVND (reference sequence). The CDR3 sequence is 16 residues long. V shed 1 base and J 5 bases; nucleotides not matched to a gene: 8. The CDR3: CASSIALGLAKDTQYF. DNA for the CDR3: TGTGCCAGTAGTATAGCCCTCGGACTAGCCAAAGATACGCAGTATTTT.